One sample yielded the 25 T cell receptor beta chains listed below, sequenced in a study of neurological immune-mediated disorders. TCRdb called the 5' RACE reads again in MiXCR, with one record for every CDR3 protein. The table includes 50,000 to 55,000 distinct CDR3 sequences, 9% to 12% detected once. Sample: PBMCs. All receptors derive from a man between 65 and 80 years old with HTLV-1-associated myelopathy (HAM/TSP).

This clonotype was picked up many times. The chain recombines TRBV12-3 or TRBV12-4 with TRBJ2-5, with a tentative D call TRBD2 (6 bases). Trimming removed 3 bases at V and 5 bases at J, with 13 bases between. This CDR3 region has 14 residues. CDR3 in DNA: TGTGCCAGCAGTTTTGGGGGAGGAGGTGAGACCCAGTACTTC. Its protein is CASSFGGGGETQYF.

This clonotype was recorded many times. The genes are TRBV5-6 and TRBJ2-3; 10 positions match TRBD2. CDR3 length: 16 amino acids. Germline CDR1 is SGHDT and CDR2 is YYEEEE. V shed 2 bases, J shed 4 bases, and the junction held 7 bases outside the gene matches. CDR3 sequence: CASSFRPSGSADTQYF. The CDR3 DNA follows: TGTGCCAGCAGCTTCCGACCTAGCGGGAGTGCAGATACGCAGTATTTT.

This clonotype showed up many times. The rearrangement joins TRBV5-1 to TRBJ2-5; TRBD2 matches 8 bases. In germline, CDR1 is SGHRS, CDR2 YFSETQ. The length of the CDR3 is 13 residues. Germline trimming cut 0 bases from V and 5 bases from J; bases unmatched to any gene: 0. CDR3 DNA sequence: TGCGCCAGCAGCTTGGCGGGGGGGGAGACCCAGTACTTC. It translates to CASSLAGGETQYF.

In this sample, this clonotype turned up many times. The gene calls are TRBV3-1 and TRBJ2-3, with unresolved D. The CDR3 runs to 16 residues. Germline CDR1 LGHDT, CDR2 YNNKEL (reference sequence). V lost 1 base to trimming and J lost 11 bases, with 22 bases between them. CDR3: CASSQAVGTDGTWQYF. The CDR3 nucleotides read TGTGCCAGCAGCCAAGCAGTGGGCACGGACGGCACCTGGCAGTATTTT.

This clonotype occurred many times. The V gene is TRBV20-1, the J gene TRBJ2-3; D perhaps matches TRBD1 (6 bases). Per germline, CDR1 DFQATT and CDR2 SNEGSKA (reference sequence). There are 13 residues in the CDR3. As DNA, the CDR3 is TGCAGCCCTAATCAGAGGGGGAGAGATACGCAGTATTTT. Encoded protein: CSPNQRGRDTQYF.

This clonotype was observed at least ten times. The J gene is TRBJ2-2, the V gene TRBV11-2; 8 bases agree with TRBD1. V lost 5 bases and J lost 1; bases outside the gene matches: 3. Looked up from germline, CDR1 is SGHAT and CDR2 is FQNNGV. CDR3 length equals 15 residues. This CDR3 is CASSRQGQNTGELFF. DNA of the CDR3: TGTGCCAGCAGCCGACAGGGGCAGAACACCGGGGAGCTGTTTTTT.

Many counts were recorded for this clonotype. The chain couples TRBV6-6 to TRBJ2-2; D is undetermined. V lost 8 bases and J lost 2, with 6 bases in between. Germline CDR1 and CDR2: MNHNY and SVGAGI (reference sequence). There are 12 residues in the CDR3. CDR3 amino acids: CASWKNTGELFF. CDR3 coding DNA: TGTGCCAGCTGGAAAAACACCGGGGAGCTGTTTTTT.

This clonotype was detected many times. The genes are TRBV7-7 and TRBJ1-5; D is unresolved. This CDR3 comprises 13 residues. The V and J ends lost 5 bases and 5 bases respectively, with 10 bases between them. Looked up from germline, CDR1 is SSHAT and CDR2 is FNYEAQ (reference sequence). The CDR3 DNA is TGTGCCAGCAGCCCCGACCCTTATCAGCCCCAGCATTTT. It translates to CASSPDPYQPQHF.

At least ten counts were recorded for this clonotype. The CDR3 loop is CSASVLASYNEQFF. In DNA, the CDR3 is TGCAGTGCTAGTGTTCTTGCCTCCTACAATGAGCAGTTCTTC. The J gene is TRBJ2-1, the V gene TRBV20-1; D is uncertain. Trimming cost V 3 bases and J 0 bases, with 9 bases left between them. The germline V gene has CDR1 DFQATT and CDR2 SNEGSKA (reference sequence). The CDR3 sequence is 14 residues long.

This chain connects TRBV20-1 to TRBJ1-3; 10 nucleotides align to TRBD1. This CDR3 has 13 amino acids. V trimming: 5 bases; J trimming: 5 bases; junction bases outside the gene matches: 3. Germline CDR1 and CDR2: DFQATT and SNEGSKA (reference sequence). The CDR3 nucleotides read TGCAGTGCTCACGACAGGGGGCGAAACACCATATATTTT. Translation gives CSAHDRGRNTIYF.

This rearrangement joins TRBV7-8 to TRBJ2-1; no reliable D call. CDR3 length: 13 residues. V lost 5 bases and J 8 bases, leaving 13 bases between the germline ends. CDR1 is SGHVS, CDR2 FQNEAQ, per germline. The CDR3 sequence is CASSLVRMDEQFF. CDR3 sequence (DNA): TGTGCCAGCAGCCTGGTCCGGATGGATGAGCAGTTCTTC.

This clonotype showed up many times. This chain joins TRBV18 and TRBJ2-1, with D unclear. Deletions cut 3 bases from V and 5 bases from J, with 11 bases between. The CDR3 sequence is 14 residues long. Germline CDR1 reads KGHSH; CDR2 reads LQKENI. CDR3 DNA: TGTGCCAGCTCACCGGAGCTCAAAAACAATGAGCAGTTCTTC. This translates into CASSPELKNNEQFF.

This clonotype was counted many times. This CDR3 reads CSARRTGNSGGYTF. The CDR3 coding sequence is TGCAGTGCTAGGAGGACAGGGAATAGCGGTGGCTACACCTTC. The chain employs TRBV20-1 and TRBJ1-2; 8 nucleotides line up with TRBD1. From germline, CDR1 is DFQATT and CDR2 SNEGSKA (reference sequence). Unmatched junction bases numbered 10, after V lost 3 bases and J lost 7 bases. This CDR3 contains 14 residues.

This clonotype was seen a handful of times. This chain links TRBV6-2 or TRBV6-3 with TRBJ1-1, with 9 bases lining up with TRBD1. Germline V gene sequence: CDR1 MNHEY, CDR2 SVGEGT. The CDR3 is 15 amino acids. The V segment lost 6 bases and the J segment 3 bases; nucleotides outside the gene matches: 8. CDR3 region: CASRDLTGGHTEAFF. In DNA, the CDR3 is TGTGCCAGCAGAGACCTCACAGGGGGCCACACTGAAGCTTTCTTT.

This clonotype was found many times. The J gene is TRBJ2-3, the V gene TRBV5-1, with D unclear. In germline, CDR1 is SGHRS, CDR2 YFSETQ. V lost 6 bases and J 2 bases, leaving 10 bases between the germline ends. The CDR3 totals 13 residues. The CDR3 protein is CASKGSFTDTQYF. In DNA, the CDR3 is TGCGCCAGCAAGGGTAGCTTCACAGATACGCAGTATTTT.

At least ten counts were recorded for this clonotype. This chain links TRBV20-1 with TRBJ2-4; 8 bases map to TRBD2. The germline V gene encodes CDR1 DFQATT and CDR2 SNEGSKA (reference sequence). The trim removed 3 bases at V and 5 bases at J, leaving 0 bases unmatched. This CDR3 comprises 12 residues. The CDR3 nucleotides read TGCAGTGCTAGGCGGGGGGAAAACATTCAGTACTTC. Amino acids: CSARRGENIQYF.

The rearrangement uses TRBV27 and TRBJ2-7; 11 bases are shared with TRBD2. The CDR3 length is 15 residues. Trimming removed 3 bases from V and 0 bases from J; junction bases left unmatched: 1. Germline V lookup: CDR1 MNHEY, CDR2 SMNVEV (reference sequence). CDR3 nucleotides: TGTGCCAGCAGTTTTGGGACTAGCGGCTCCTACGAGCAGTACTTC. The encoded protein is CASSFGTSGSYEQYF.

The chain employs TRBV12-3 or TRBV12-4 and TRBJ2-1, with TRBD1 matching 7 bases. The V gene end was trimmed by 7 bases and the J gene end by 8 bases; junction bases not matched to a gene: 14. This CDR3 spans 15 amino acids. For the CDR3, the DNA is TGTGCCAGCATGGAACAGGGGACCCCGGCACATGAGCAGTTCTTC. It specifies CASMEQGTPAHEQFF.

This clonotype was counted at least ten times. V gene TRBV7-2 combines with J gene TRBJ2-7; D possibly corresponds to TRBD1 (6 bases). V was cut by 7 bases and J by 2 bases, with 15 bases left in between. There are 14 residues in the CDR3. The V gene's germline CDR1 is SGHTA and CDR2 FQGNSA. The CDR3 loop is CASIPNRDTYEQYF. The CDR3 nucleotides are TGTGCCAGCATCCCGAACCGGGACACCTACGAGCAGTACTTC.

This clonotype has a count of ten or more. The CDR3 protein is CSARDRGHQPQHF. Written as DNA, the CDR3 is TGCAGTGCTAGAGACAGGGGGCATCAGCCCCAGCATTTT. The chain links TRBV20-1 to TRBJ1-5; 8 bases match TRBD1. The ends lost 0 bases at V and 5 bases at J; junction bases unmatched: 0. The germline CDR1 and CDR2 sequences are DFQATT and SNEGSKA (reference sequence). This CDR3 is built from 13 residues.

The sample holds many counts of this clonotype. The CDR3 loop reads CASSQDVGGIRNTEAFF. In DNA form, the CDR3 reads TGTGCCAGCAGCCAAGACGTTGGAGGGATTCGGAACACTGAAGCTTTCTTT. The chain carries TRBV3-1 and TRBJ1-1; no clear D gene. Trimming stripped 0 bases from V and 1 base from J, with 15 bases between. CDR1 and CDR2 (germline): LGHDT, YNNKEL (reference sequence). The CDR3 length is 17 residues.

This clonotype was seen many times. The CDR3 nucleotides are TGTGCCAGCACCAACCTAGCGGGCGGCTACGAGCAGTACTTC. Its translation: CASTNLAGGYEQYF. V usage is TRBV6-2 or TRBV6-3 and J usage is TRBJ2-7; 8 nucleotides align to TRBD2. Trimming at V came to 7 bases and at J to 3 bases, leaving 8 bases not matched to a gene. Looked up from germline, CDR1 is MNHEY and CDR2 is SVGEGT. The CDR3 sequence is 14 residues long.

This clonotype was recorded many times. This chain joins TRBV14 and TRBJ2-7; D is unresolved. Trimming cost V 0 bases and J 2 bases, with 11 bases left between them. The germline V gene encodes CDR1 SGHDN and CDR2 FVKESK. The CDR3 is 15 residues long. The CDR3 reads CASSQDRQRAYEQYF. CDR3 nucleotides: TGTGCCAGCAGCCAAGATCGGCAGCGAGCCTACGAGCAGTACTTC. The entire variable domain, with the rest obtained from reference TRBV14 and TRBJ2-7, is as follows: EAGVTQFPSHSVIEKGQTVTLRCDPISGHDNLYWYRRVMGKEIKFLLHFVKESKQDESGMPNNRFLAERTGGTYSTLKVQPAELEDSGVYFCASSQDRQRAYEQYFGPGTRLTVT.

This clonotype was seen repeatedly, ten times or more. The rearrangement joins TRBV28 to TRBJ2-7; D tentatively reads TRBD1 or TRBD2 (5 bases each). Between the trimmed V and J ends, which lost 9 bases and 2 bases, there was a span of 14 bases. The CDR3 sequence is 13 residues long. The germline V gene has CDR1 MDHEN and CDR2 SYDVKM. CDR3 amino acids: CASFTRDPYEQYF. CDR3 coding DNA: TGTGCCAGTTTTACCCGGGACCCCTACGAGCAGTACTTC.

Ten or more counts support this clonotype. The chain employs TRBV28 and TRBJ2-5; D is undetermined. Germline CDR1 reads MDHEN; CDR2 reads SYDVKM. The CDR3 covers 12 residues. Trimming pared 8 bases from V and 6 bases from J, leaving 13 bases between. The CDR3: CASPPGRKTQYF. The CDR3 DNA sequence: TGTGCCAGCCCACCGGGCCGGAAGACCCAGTACTTC.